The rows below give T cell receptor beta chains drawn from one sample of a study of cytomegalovirus exposure and HLA in healthy donors. TCRdb's table, derived via immunoSEQ multiplex PCR, lists solely in-frame clones and lacks some. The table records around 140,000 clones, just under 85% of them present only once. The material sequenced was PBMCs. These receptors came from a man in his thirties or forties in good health and CMV-seropositive. Both conserved end residues are part of each CDR3. Fields, in order: J gene, CDR3 length, D gene, V gene, clone size, CDR3 DNA, CDR3 protein. A D gene is named only where the DNA matches it firmly. The size field is filled for only some rows; it gives once, few, many or a size class.

j_call: TRBJ1-2; cdr3_length: 13; d_call: TRBD1; v_call: TRBV19; clone_size: .; cdr3_nt: TGTGCCAGTAGTATCGGGACAGGGTATGGCTACACCTTC; cdr3_aa: CASSIGTGYGYTF
j_call: TRBJ1-1; cdr3_length: 15; d_call: TRBD1; v_call: TRBV4-1; clone_size: few; cdr3_nt: TGCGCCAGCAGCCAAGCCTGGACAGGAAGCACTGAAGCTTTCTTT; cdr3_aa: CASSQAWTGSTEAFF
j_call: TRBJ2-7; cdr3_length: 15; d_call: .; v_call: TRBV5-6; clone_size: .; cdr3_nt: TGTGCCAGCAGCTTGGACCCGACAGGGAGGTACGAGCAGTACTTC; cdr3_aa: CASSLDPTGRYEQYF
j_call: TRBJ1-3; cdr3_length: 15; d_call: .; v_call: TRBV28; clone_size: .; cdr3_nt: TGTGCCAGCAGCTCCGGGGGGGCAGACGGAAACACCATATATTTT; cdr3_aa: CASSSGGADGNTIYF
j_call: TRBJ1-2; cdr3_length: 16; d_call: .; v_call: TRBV5-1; clone_size: .; cdr3_nt: TGCGCCAGCAGCGGCGGATCCGGGACGGAGGGATATGGCTACACCTTC; cdr3_aa: CASSGGSGTEGYGYTF
j_call: TRBJ2-2; cdr3_length: 13; d_call: TRBD1; v_call: TRBV9; clone_size: .; cdr3_nt: TGTGCCTCAGACAGGGACCACACCGGGGAGCTGTTTTTT; cdr3_aa: CASDRDHTGELFF
j_call: TRBJ1-1; cdr3_length: 13; d_call: .; v_call: TRBV7-9; clone_size: .; cdr3_nt: TGTGCCAGCTCAGATTTTATGAACACTGAAGCTTTCTTT; cdr3_aa: CASSDFMNTEAFF
j_call: TRBJ1-2; cdr3_length: 12; d_call: .; v_call: TRBV27; clone_size: .; cdr3_nt: TGTGCCAGCATGGGGGGGGGACATGGCTACACCTTC; cdr3_aa: CASMGGGHGYTF
j_call: TRBJ2-3; cdr3_length: 14; d_call: TRBD2; v_call: TRBV6-6; clone_size: .; cdr3_nt: TGTGCCAGTACTCCTAGCGGGAGTTCAGATACGCAGTATTTT; cdr3_aa: CASTPSGSSDTQYF
j_call: TRBJ1-3; cdr3_length: 15; d_call: TRBD1; v_call: TRBV2; clone_size: .; cdr3_nt: TGTGCCAGCAGTAGGAACAGGGGCTCTGGAAACACCATATATTTT; cdr3_aa: CASSRNRGSGNTIYF
j_call: TRBJ1-5; cdr3_length: 16; d_call: .; v_call: TRBV7-6; clone_size: .; cdr3_nt: TGTGCCAGCAGCTTAGGTAACCGGGGGGCGCATCAGCCCCAGCATTTT; cdr3_aa: CASSLGNRGAHQPQHF
j_call: TRBJ1-5; cdr3_length: 15; d_call: .; v_call: TRBV28; clone_size: .; cdr3_nt: TGTGCCAGCAGTCTATTCGGGGGGGAGGGTCAGCCCCAGCATTTT; cdr3_aa: CASSLFGGEGQPQHF
j_call: TRBJ2-1; cdr3_length: 15; d_call: .; v_call: TRBV7-2; clone_size: .; cdr3_nt: TGTGCCAGCAGCTTAGAGTCGAGCTCCTACAATGAGCAGTTCTTC; cdr3_aa: CASSLESSSYNEQFF
j_call: TRBJ2-1; cdr3_length: 17; d_call: TRBD2; v_call: TRBV7-9; clone_size: .; cdr3_nt: TGTGCCAGCAGCTTTAGTCGGTGGCCTAGCGGCTACAATGAGCAGTTCTTC; cdr3_aa: CASSFSRWPSGYNEQFF
j_call: TRBJ1-1; cdr3_length: 12; d_call: TRBD1; v_call: TRBV6-5; clone_size: few; cdr3_nt: TGTGCCAGCAGTCGACAGGGGGATGAAGCTTTCTTT; cdr3_aa: CASSRQGDEAFF
j_call: TRBJ2-3; cdr3_length: 14; d_call: TRBD2; v_call: TRBV19; clone_size: .; cdr3_nt: TGTGCCAGTAGACTAGCGGGAAGGACAGATACGCAGTATTTT; cdr3_aa: CASRLAGRTDTQYF
j_call: TRBJ2-1; cdr3_length: 14; d_call: TRBD2; v_call: TRBV11-3; clone_size: once; cdr3_nt: TGTGCCAGCAGCTTATTGACTAGCGAGGATGAGCAGTTCTTC; cdr3_aa: CASSLLTSEDEQFF
j_call: TRBJ2-7; cdr3_length: 15; d_call: TRBD1; v_call: TRBV29-1; clone_size: .; cdr3_nt: TGCAGCGTTGAAGATCTCGAGGGGGCGCGGTACGAGCAGTACTTC; cdr3_aa: CSVEDLEGARYEQYF
j_call: TRBJ1-1; cdr3_length: 15; d_call: .; v_call: TRBV19; clone_size: .; cdr3_nt: TGTGCCAGTAACCCGCAACCGCAGGGGAACACTGAAGCTTTCTTT; cdr3_aa: CASNPQPQGNTEAFF
j_call: TRBJ1-2; cdr3_length: 15; d_call: .; v_call: TRBV27; clone_size: .; cdr3_nt: TGTGCCAGCAGTCCTAACTACAGAGGGGGCTATGGCTACACCTTC; cdr3_aa: CASSPNYRGGYGYTF
j_call: TRBJ1-6; cdr3_length: 17; d_call: TRBD1; v_call: TRBV18; clone_size: .; cdr3_nt: TGTGCCAGCTCACCTATAGGACAGGGGGGTCGAAATTCACCCCTCCACTTT; cdr3_aa: CASSPIGQGGRNSPLHF
j_call: TRBJ2-3; cdr3_length: 13; d_call: .; v_call: TRBV2; clone_size: .; cdr3_nt: TGTGCCAGCAGTGAAGATGGAGCGAATACGCAGTATTTT; cdr3_aa: CASSEDGANTQYF
j_call: TRBJ1-5; cdr3_length: 14; d_call: .; v_call: TRBV27; clone_size: .; cdr3_nt: TGTGCCAGCAGTTTGAGGTCGTTGGAACAGCCCCAGCATTTT; cdr3_aa: CASSLRSLEQPQHF
j_call: TRBJ1-5; cdr3_length: 15; d_call: .; v_call: TRBV9; clone_size: once; cdr3_nt: TGTGCCAGCAGCTCCACAGGACGGGAGCATCAGCCCCAGCATTTT; cdr3_aa: CASSSTGREHQPQHF
j_call: TRBJ2-1; cdr3_length: 14; d_call: .; v_call: TRBV27; clone_size: .; cdr3_nt: TGTGCCAGCAGTTCCTCGGGGGGCCTGTATGAGCAGTTCTTC; cdr3_aa: CASSSSGGLYEQFF
j_call: TRBJ2-3; cdr3_length: 15; d_call: TRBD1; v_call: TRBV11-3; clone_size: .; cdr3_nt: TGTGCCAGCAGCCTCGGACAGGTTTTCCCAGATACGCAGTATTTT; cdr3_aa: CASSLGQVFPDTQYF
j_call: TRBJ1-5; cdr3_length: 18; d_call: TRBD1; v_call: TRBV11-2; clone_size: .; cdr3_nt: TGTGCCAGCAGCTTAGTGGGACAGGTTTCACATAGCAATCAGCCCCAGCATTTT; cdr3_aa: CASSLVGQVSHSNQPQHF
j_call: TRBJ2-5; cdr3_length: 18; d_call: TRBD2; v_call: TRBV29-1; clone_size: .; cdr3_nt: TGCAGCGTTGTAGTAAGCACTAGCGGGAGGCGGCCTGTGGAGACCCAGTACTTC; cdr3_aa: CSVVVSTSGRRPVETQYF
j_call: TRBJ1-1; cdr3_length: 12; d_call: .; v_call: TRBV18; clone_size: .; cdr3_nt: TGTGCCAGCTCACTACTACAGGGTGAAGCTTTCTTT; cdr3_aa: CASSLLQGEAFF
j_call: TRBJ2-7; cdr3_length: 15; d_call: TRBD1; v_call: TRBV19; clone_size: .; cdr3_nt: TGTGCCAGTAGCAACAGGGGGCTCCTTGACTACGAGCAGTACTTC; cdr3_aa: CASSNRGLLDYEQYF
j_call: TRBJ1-2; cdr3_length: 14; d_call: TRBD1; v_call: TRBV19; clone_size: .; cdr3_nt: TGTGCCAGTACCCCCCTGACAGGGCCCTATGGCTACACCTTC; cdr3_aa: CASTPLTGPYGYTF
j_call: TRBJ2-1; cdr3_length: 15; d_call: TRBD2; v_call: TRBV5-5; clone_size: .; cdr3_nt: TGTGCCAGCAGCTTGAGGCTAGCGGGGATCGATGAGCAGTTCTTC; cdr3_aa: CASSLRLAGIDEQFF
j_call: TRBJ1-2; cdr3_length: 12; d_call: .; v_call: TRBV12-5; clone_size: few; cdr3_nt: TGTGCTAGTGCCCAGGGGAACTATGGCTACACCTTC; cdr3_aa: CASAQGNYGYTF
j_call: TRBJ1-5; cdr3_length: 14; d_call: .; v_call: TRBV27; clone_size: .; cdr3_nt: TGTGCCAGCAGTTTAGTTACAGGGAATCAGCCCCAGCATTTT; cdr3_aa: CASSLVTGNQPQHF
j_call: TRBJ2-5; cdr3_length: 14; d_call: .; v_call: TRBV5-4; clone_size: few; cdr3_nt: TGTGCCAGCAGTCTACTCGGAGGGAGAGAAGCCCAGTACTTC; cdr3_aa: CASSLLGGREAQYF